One and the same sample provided the 23 T cell receptor beta chains below, sequenced in a study of T cell repertoires in cytomegalovirus infection. The antigens of these receptors remain unknown. Each CDR3 protein gets one entry after TCRdb re-called the reads with MiXCR. There are roughly 700,000 distinct CDR3 sequences in the sample; roughly a third occur only once, and roughly 20% lies in the top ten. The sample consisted of cultured PBMCs, taken from culture after CMV antigen stimulation. Every receptor here comes from a human donor in good health (CMV status not recorded). Some clones in this sample may be carry-over from other donors' samples.

This chain links TRBV19 with TRBJ2-1, with TRBD1 matching over 9 bases. The CDR3 is 13 residues long. Germline V gene data show CDR1 as LNHDA and CDR2 as SQIVND (reference sequence). Trimming cost V 6 bases and J 10 bases; bases outside gene matches: 7. The CDR3 DNA reads as TGTGCCAGTAGCCTGGGACAGGGCCGGGAGCAGTTCTTC. It codes for CASSLGQGREQFF.

The chain couples TRBV20-1 to TRBJ1-1; D gene ambiguous. Trimming shortened V by 0 bases and J by 4 bases, and 21 bases separated the two germline ends. CDR1 and CDR2 (germline): DFQATT, SNEGSKA (reference sequence). The CDR3 extends over 17 amino acids. The chain's CDR3 is CSARDIQGRLSTTEAFF. CDR3 sequence (DNA): TGCAGTGCTAGAGACATCCAAGGCCGGCTTAGCACCACTGAAGCTTTCTTT.

CDR3 residues: CASSMRGTGEAFF. In DNA, the CDR3 is TGTGCCAGTAGTATGAGGGGGACAGGAGAAGCTTTCTTT. The J gene is TRBJ1-1, the V gene TRBV19; 8 nucleotides line up with TRBD1. Trimming at V came to 3 bases and at J to 8 bases, leaving 5 bases not matched to a gene. The CDR3 totals 13 residues. Per germline, CDR1 LNHDA and CDR2 SQIVND (reference sequence).

This clonotype was found a few times. The rearrangement uses TRBV6-5 and TRBJ1-2; D is possibly TRBD1 (5 bases). This CDR3 has 13 residues. V gave up 5 bases and J gave up 2 bases, with 9 bases separating them. Germline V gene data show CDR1 as MNHEY and CDR2 as SVGAGI. Written as DNA, the CDR3 is TGTGCCAGCAGTCGGGGGAGGAACTATGGCTACACCTTC. As protein: CASSRGRNYGYTF.

This clonotype was counted between two and nine times. The CDR3: CASSQAGAPLLNEKLFF. Here the CDR3 DNA reads TGCGCCAGCAGCCAAGCGGGGGCCCCCCTCCTTAATGAAAAACTGTTTTTT. The genes are TRBV4-1 and TRBJ1-4; D perhaps matches TRBD1 (6 bases). Germline lookup yields CDR1 MGHRA and CDR2 YSYEKL. V was shortened by 1 base and J by 4 bases, with 16 bases between the two germline ends. CDR3 size: 17 residues.

The genes are TRBV6-1 and TRBJ2-3, with D tentatively TRBD1 or TRBD2 (6 bases each). The CDR3 contains 17 residues. The ends were cut back, 5 bases at V and 0 bases at J, with 18 bases in the middle. Germline CDR1 reads MNHNS; CDR2 reads SASEGT. CDR3 nucleotides: TGTGCCAGCAGTCTCATACAGGGAGGAGGAAGCACAGATACGCAGTATTTT. Translated, it gives CASSLIQGGGSTDTQYF.

This chain connects TRBV7-8 to TRBJ1-1; unclear D gene. The CDR3 extends over 14 amino acids. Germline values: CDR1 SGHVS, CDR2 FQNEAQ. Deletions cut 5 bases from V and 4 bases from J, with 14 bases between. The CDR3 is CASSPLSGSTEAFF. CDR3 coding DNA: TGTGCCAGCAGCCCCTTGTCAGGATCCACTGAAGCTTTCTTT. The full variable domain, rest sourced from reference TRBV7-8 and TRBJ1-1, is GAGVSQSPRYKVAKRGQDVALRCDPISGHVSLFWYQQALGQGPEFLTYFQNEAQLDKSGLPSDRFFAERPEGSVSTLKIQRTQQEDSAVYLCASSPLSGSTEAFFGQGTRLTVV.

The rearrangement uses TRBV9 and TRBJ2-7; no clear D. V dropped 4 bases and J dropped 4 bases, with 15 bases sitting between them. The CDR3 is 14 residues long. The germline V gene has CDR1 SGDLS and CDR2 YYNGEE. DNA of the CDR3: TGTGCCAGCAGCTCCAAGAGGCCTAGGTACGAGCAGTACTTC. Amino acid sequence: CASSSKRPRYEQYF.

The table lists this clonotype with many counts. The chain couples TRBV7-2 to TRBJ2-1, with 8 positions matching TRBD1. Looked up from germline, CDR1 is SGHTA and CDR2 is FQGNSA. The CDR3 is 15 residues long. V shed 4 bases, J shed 7 bases, and the junction held 9 bases outside the gene matches. The CDR3 reads CASSSRQGAVNEQFF. The CDR3 DNA is TGTGCCAGCAGCTCCCGGCAGGGGGCTGTTAATGAGCAGTTCTTC.

This clonotype was seen a handful of times. The chain recombines TRBV7-2 with TRBJ2-3; 8 bases fit TRBD1. The CDR3 contains 16 residues. V lost 3 bases to trimming and J lost 5 bases; unmatched junction nucleotides: 10. CDR1 is SGHTA, CDR2 FQGNSA, per germline. The CDR3 is CASSFGQGILVDTQYF. In DNA, the CDR3 is TGTGCCAGCAGCTTCGGACAGGGCATCTTGGTAGATACGCAGTATTTT. Variable domain in full (rest from reference TRBV7-2 and TRBJ2-3): GAGVSQSPSNKVTEKGKDVELRCDPISGHTALYWYRQSLGQGLEFLIYFQGNSAPDKSGLPSDRFSAERTGGSVSTLTIQRTQQEDSAVYLCASSFGQGILVDTQYFGPGTRLTVL.

There are a few counts of this clonotype. The chain has TRBV6-5 and TRBJ1-4; 7 bases fit TRBD1. The CDR3 extends over 16 amino acids. Germline V gene sequence: CDR1 MNHEY, CDR2 SVGAGI. V gave up 0 bases and J gave up 6 bases; unmatched junction bases: 7. The CDR3 reads CASSYSTGRLDEKLFF. The CDR3, as DNA: TGTGCCAGCAGTTACTCGACAGGGAGGTTGGATGAAAAACTGTTTTTT.

This clonotype was seen a few times. The chain recombines TRBV27 with TRBJ2-3; possible D gene TRBD1, 5 bases. CDR1 and CDR2 (germline): MNHEY, SMNVEV (reference sequence). CDR3 size: 15 residues. V lost 3 bases and J lost 2, with 12 bases in between. The CDR3 protein is CASSFEAGNTDTQYF. CDR3 in DNA: TGTGCCAGCAGTTTCGAGGCAGGGAACACAGATACGCAGTATTTT.

The CDR3: CASSYFSGGSTGELFF. Written as DNA, the CDR3 is TGTGCCAGCAGTTACTTTAGCGGGGGGTCCACCGGGGAGCTGTTTTTT. V usage is TRBV6-6 and J usage is TRBJ2-2, with TRBD2 identical over 10 bases. Per the germline V gene, CDR1 is MNHNY and CDR2 is SVGAGI (reference sequence). Losses at the gene ends were 1 base for V and 4 bases for J; bases not matched to a gene: 3. The CDR3 extends over 16 amino acids.

This clonotype came up a few times. The V and J genes are TRBV7-8 and TRBJ2-1; 9 bases align to TRBD2. Germline V CDR1 and CDR2: SGHVS, FQNEAQ. The trim removed 7 bases at V and 3 bases at J, leaving 10 bases unmatched. The CDR3 extends over 16 amino acids. CDR3 residues: CASTAEAGGGYNEQFF. The CDR3 region has the DNA TGTGCCAGCACTGCGGAGGCGGGGGGGGGCTACAATGAGCAGTTCTTC.

The chain is built from TRBV20-1 and TRBJ1-1, with 9 bases matching TRBD1. The length of the CDR3 is 14 residues. V was pared by 4 bases and J by 4 bases, with 7 bases of the junction left unmatched. From germline, CDR1 is DFQATT and CDR2 SNEGSKA (reference sequence). CDR3 loop: CSAITGGFGTEAFF. The CDR3 DNA sequence: TGCAGTGCTATTACAGGGGGCTTTGGCACTGAAGCTTTCTTT.

The chain is built from TRBV14 and TRBJ2-5; TRBD2 matches 7 bases. Germline-derived CDR1 and CDR2 are SGHDN and FVKESK. With 2 bases clipped from V and 1 base from J, the junction kept 1 base outside the gene matches. CDR3 length equals 14 residues. The CDR3 spells CASSQQRGQETQYF. The CDR3 DNA reads TGTGCCAGCAGCCAACAGCGGGGCCAAGAGACCCAGTACTTC. Full variable domain (remainder filled in from reference TRBV14 and TRBJ2-5): EAGVTQFPSHSVIEKGQTVTLRCDPISGHDNLYWYRRVMGKEIKFLLHFVKESKQDESGMPNNRFLAERTGGTYSTLKVQPAELEDSGVYFCASSQQRGQETQYFGPGTRLLVL.

This chain uses TRBV6-6 with TRBJ2-7; possible D gene TRBD1, 8 bases. The V gene lost 6 bases and the J gene lost 5 bases, with 17 bases spanning the gap. Germline V CDR1 and CDR2: MNHNY, SVGAGI (reference sequence). The CDR3 runs to 14 residues. The CDR3 DNA reads TGTGCCAGCAGGCCAGGGGGCGGGGGTCACGAGCAGTACTTC. Amino acid sequence: CASRPGGGGHEQYF.

The chain carries TRBV23-1 and TRBJ2-5, with D perhaps given as TRBD1 or TRBD2 (5 bases each). TRBV23-1 carries the ORF label, with uncertain function. The CDR3 has 18 residues. Trimming pared 1 base from V and 5 bases from J, leaving 23 bases between. The CDR3 loop is CASSQFVKTGHKRETQYF. CDR3 in DNA: TGCGCCAGCAGTCAATTCGTGAAGACGGGGCATAAAAGGGAGACCCAGTACTTC.

There are a few counts of this clonotype. The chain is built from TRBV7-2 and TRBJ2-3, with D uncertain. The germline gives CDR1 SGHTA, CDR2 FQGNSA. Trimming shortened V by 8 bases and J by 0 bases, and 12 bases separated the two germline ends. The CDR3 contains 14 residues. The CDR3 here is CASWRGSSTDTQYF. CDR3 nucleotide sequence: TGTGCCAGCTGGAGAGGTAGCAGCACAGATACGCAGTATTTT.

The chain has TRBV7-2 and TRBJ1-5, with no clear D. CDR1 is SGHTA and CDR2 is FQGNSA in the germline V gene. The CDR3 is 13 residues long. Between the trimmed V and J ends, which lost 1 base and 6 bases, there was a span of 7 bases. DNA for the CDR3: TGTGCCAGCAGCTTAGTGAACAGTCAGCCCCAGCATTTT. The encoded protein is CASSLVNSQPQHF.

The gene calls are TRBV12-3 or TRBV12-4 and TRBJ1-3; D not certain. The germline V and J ends were trimmed by 6 bases and 8 bases, with 2 bases remaining between them. The CDR3 contains 9 residues. The CDR3 DNA is TGTGCCAGCAGAGACACCATATATTTT. Its translation is CASRDTIYF.

Of note for this clonotype: A read error may produce the germline difference seen at one junction end. The rearrangement links TRBV7-4 to TRBJ2-1; D is undetermined. The CDR3 covers 16 residues. Germline V gene data show CDR1 as SGHVT and CDR2 as SQSDAQ. Here the CDR3 DNA reads TGTGCCAGCAGCTTGAAAAGCAGGAGCTCCTACAATGAGCAGTGCTTC. This sequence encodes CASSLKSRSSYNEQCF.

This clonotype has a handful of counts. The gene calls are TRBV7-6 and TRBJ2-7; 13 nucleotides line up with TRBD2. The CDR3 contains 15 residues. Trimming took 5 bases from V and 4 from J; bases not matched to a gene: 5. Germline CDR1 reads SGHVS; CDR2 reads FNYEAQ. CDR3 DNA sequence: TGTGCCAGCAGCATGGGACTAGCGGGGACGTACGAGCAGTACTTC. Its protein product is CASSMGLAGTYEQYF.